Listed below are T cell receptor beta chains from one sample, sequenced in a study of shared clonotypes between healthy human individuals. Sequenced by immunoSEQ multiplex PCR; TCRdb stores in-frame clones only, minus some. The profile covers a few million clones, with 90% to 97% appearing a single time and less than 0.15% taken by the ten largest. Material for sequencing was naive CD4+ T cells sorted from blood. These receptor sequences come from a man younger than 30 in good health. Both conserved end residues are part of each CDR3. D genes are given only for firm matches. Clone size appears in some rows only: once, few, many, or a class for an expanded clone.

v_call	clone_size	j_call	d_call	cdr3_aa	cdr3_nt
TRBV11-2	.	TRBJ1-2	.	CASSHKLRQEYGYTF	TGTGCCAGCAGTCATAAACTCAGACAGGAATATGGCTACACCTTC
TRBV5-1	.	TRBJ2-7	.	CASSRDGAYEQYF	TGCGCCAGCAGCCGGGACGGTGCCTACGAGCAGTACTTC
TRBV4-3	.	TRBJ2-1	TRBD2	CASSQGLAMSSYNEQFF	TGCGCCAGCAGCCAGGGACTAGCTATGAGCTCCTACAATGAGCAGTTCTTC
TRBV30	.	TRBJ1-1	.	CAWSVQRNTEAFF	TGTGCCTGGAGTGTCCAGAGGAACACTGAAGCTTTCTTT
TRBV1	.	TRBJ1-4	.	CTSSQAGRRGRGGEKLFF	TGCACCAGCAGCCAAGCGGGTCGGAGGGGCCGGGGTGGTGAAAAACTGTTTTTT
TRBV5-4	.	TRBJ1-1	TRBD1	CASSSPGQGEIEAFF	TGTGCCAGCAGCTCCCCGGGACAGGGAGAGATTGAAGCTTTCTTT
TRBV5-1	.	TRBJ1-6	.	CASSLDRPGDSPLHF	TGCGCCAGCAGCTTGGACCGTCCTGGAGATTCACCCCTCCACTTT
TRBV6-5	.	TRBJ2-2	TRBD2	CASSGSTSGGELFF	TGTGCCAGCAGTGGATCCACTAGCGGCGGGGAGCTGTTTTTT
TRBV7-9	.	TRBJ2-2	.	CASSPRGGELFF	TGTGCCAGCAGCCCTCGCGGCGGGGAGCTGTTTTTT
TRBV10-2	.	TRBJ1-1	.	CASSESGRVFTEAFF	TGCGCCAGCAGTGAGTCGGGCAGGGTGTTCACTGAAGCTTTCTTT
TRBV10-2	.	TRBJ1-3	.	CASSEFPGLSGNTIYF	TGCGCCAGCAGTGAGTTCCCGGGGCTCTCGGGAAACACCATATATTTT
TRBV5-4	.	TRBJ1-1	TRBD1	CASSRTGGPVVAFF	TGTGCCAGCAGCAGGACAGGGGGCCCCGTGGTAGCTTTCTTT
TRBV6-4	.	TRBJ2-1	.	CASSDSGVNEQFF	TGTGCCAGCAGTGACTCGGGAGTAAATGAGCAGTTCTTC
TRBV5-4	.	TRBJ2-1	TRBD1	CASSLRTGGNEQFF	TGTGCCAGCAGCCTCAGGACAGGGGGCAATGAGCAGTTCTTC
TRBV7-6	.	TRBJ2-5	.	CASSFRAAQETQYF	TGTGCCAGCAGCTTCCGGGCCGCCCAAGAGACCCAGTACTTC
TRBV5-6	few	TRBJ2-3	.	CASSLGVSTDTQYF	TGTGCCAGCAGCTTGGGGGTAAGCACAGATACGCAGTATTTT
TRBV7-9	.	TRBJ1-1	.	CASSLLTENTEAFF	TGTGCCAGCAGCTTACTGACGGAGAACACTGAAGCTTTCTTT
TRBV11-2	.	TRBJ1-2	TRBD1	CASRPLAGGRGYGYTF	TGTGCCAGCAGACCACTTGCAGGGGGCCGAGGCTATGGCTACACCTTC
TRBV6-4	.	TRBJ1-4	TRBD1	CASSPTGGTNEKLFF	TGTGCCAGCAGCCCAACAGGGGGTACTAATGAAAAACTGTTTTTT
TRBV9	.	TRBJ2-7	TRBD2	CASSESGGTSYEQYF	TGTGCCAGCAGCGAGAGCGGGGGAACCTCCTACGAGCAGTACTTC
TRBV18	.	TRBJ1-3	.	CASSPSRASRNTIYF	TGTGCCAGCTCACCTTCCCGGGCCAGTAGAAACACCATATATTTT
TRBV25-1	.	TRBJ2-7	.	CASSEYRAHEQYF	TGTGCCAGCAGTGAATATCGAGCCCACGAGCAGTACTTC
TRBV5-4	once	TRBJ2-1	.	CASAGPNPSSYNEQFF	TGTGCCAGCGCCGGACCTAATCCAAGCTCCTACAATGAGCAGTTCTTC
TRBV11-3	.	TRBJ2-3	TRBD2	CASSSLAGGTDTQYF	TGTGCCAGCAGCTCTCTAGCGGGGGGCACAGATACGCAGTATTTT
TRBV5-6	.	TRBJ2-1	.	CASSLRVSRAWSEQFF	TGTGCCAGCAGCTTGAGGGTGTCCAGGGCGTGGAGTGAGCAGTTCTTC
TRBV25-1	.	TRBJ2-3	TRBD2	CASLAGEFTDTQYF	TGTGCCAGCCTAGCGGGAGAATTCACAGATACGCAGTATTTT